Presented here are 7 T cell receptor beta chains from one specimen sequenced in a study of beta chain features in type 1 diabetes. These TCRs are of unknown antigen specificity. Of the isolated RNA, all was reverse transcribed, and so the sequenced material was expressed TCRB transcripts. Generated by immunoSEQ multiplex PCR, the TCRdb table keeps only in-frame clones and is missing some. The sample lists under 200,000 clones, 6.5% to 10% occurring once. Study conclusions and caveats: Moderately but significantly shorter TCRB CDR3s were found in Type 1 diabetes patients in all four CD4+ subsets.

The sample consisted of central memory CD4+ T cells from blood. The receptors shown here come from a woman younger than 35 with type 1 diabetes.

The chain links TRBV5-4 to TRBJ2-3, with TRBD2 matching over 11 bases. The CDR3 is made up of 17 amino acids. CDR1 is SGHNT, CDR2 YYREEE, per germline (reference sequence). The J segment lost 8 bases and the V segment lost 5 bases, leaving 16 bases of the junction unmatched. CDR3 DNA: TGTGCCAGCAGATTGCTAGCGGGGGGAACCTCATCTGGTACGCAGTATTTT. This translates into CASRLLAGGTSSGTQYF.

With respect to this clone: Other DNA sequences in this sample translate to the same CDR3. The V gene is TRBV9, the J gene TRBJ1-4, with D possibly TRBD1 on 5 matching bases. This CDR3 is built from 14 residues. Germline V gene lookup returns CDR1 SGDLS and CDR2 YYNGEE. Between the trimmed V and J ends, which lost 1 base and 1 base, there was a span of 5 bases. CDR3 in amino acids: CASSVQGTNEKLFF. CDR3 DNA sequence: TGTGCCAGCAGCGTACAGGGAACTAATGAAAAACTGTTTTTT.

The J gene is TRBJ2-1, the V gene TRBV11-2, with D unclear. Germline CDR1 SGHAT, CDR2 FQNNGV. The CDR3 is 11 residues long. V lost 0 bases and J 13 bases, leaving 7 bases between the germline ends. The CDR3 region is CASSLDRGQFF. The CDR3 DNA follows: TGTGCCAGCAGCTTAGATCGCGGACAGTTCTTC.

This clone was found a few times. DNA for the CDR3: TGTGCCAGCAGCTCTGGACAGGGTGGGGATACGCAGTATTTT. This gives the protein CASSSGQGGDTQYF. The chain couples TRBV7-9 to TRBJ2-3; the match to TRBD1 covers 8 bases. CDR3 size: 14 residues. V was pared by 4 bases and J by 6 bases, with 6 bases of the junction left unmatched. CDR1 is SEHNR and CDR2 is FQNEAQ in the germline V gene (reference sequence).

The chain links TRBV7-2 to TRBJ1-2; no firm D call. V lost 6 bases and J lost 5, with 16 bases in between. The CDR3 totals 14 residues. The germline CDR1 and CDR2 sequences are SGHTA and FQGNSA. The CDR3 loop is CASRPPAAGYGYTF. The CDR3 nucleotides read TGTGCCAGCAGACCCCCGGCCGCGGGGTATGGCTACACCTTC.

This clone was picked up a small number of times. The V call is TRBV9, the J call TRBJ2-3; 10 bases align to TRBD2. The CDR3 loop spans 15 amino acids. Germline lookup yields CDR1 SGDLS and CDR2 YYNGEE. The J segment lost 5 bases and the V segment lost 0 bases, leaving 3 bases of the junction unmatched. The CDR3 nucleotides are TGTGCCAGCAGCGTAGCGAGCGGGGGGGGAGATACGCAGTATTTT. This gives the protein CASSVASGGGDTQYF.

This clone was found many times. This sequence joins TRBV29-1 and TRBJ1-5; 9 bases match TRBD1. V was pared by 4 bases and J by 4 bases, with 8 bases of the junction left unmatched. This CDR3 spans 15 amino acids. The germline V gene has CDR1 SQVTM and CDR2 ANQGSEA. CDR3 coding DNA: TGCAGCGTTGCCGGGGACAGGGAATCGAATCAGCCCCAGCATTTT. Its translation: CSVAGDRESNQPQHF.